These 29 T cell receptor beta chains were all obtained from the same sample, sequenced in a study of T cells in Graves' hyperthyroidism and ophthalmopathy. The TCR beta CDR3 regions underwent amplification using RNA transcripts as the source. The TCR CDR3 first-round RT-PCR relied on the HTBI primer set. TCRdb re-called the multiplex PCR reads with MiXCR, one entry per CDR3 protein. The data show more than 300,000 distinct CDR3 sequences, roughly 13% seen once. Sequencing was performed on blood. These receptors were collected from a woman between 25 and 40 years old with Graves' hyperthyroidism.

This clonotype appeared a few times. This chain links TRBV28 with TRBJ1-2; D is uncertain. This CDR3 spans 15 amino acids. The germline CDR1 and CDR2 sequences are MDHEN and SYDVKM. With 5 bases removed from V and 2 bases from J, the gap between germline ends came to 15 bases. CDR3: CASSGPEYWNYGYTF. The DNA of the CDR3 is TGTGCCAGCAGTGGACCAGAATATTGGAACTATGGCTACACCTTC.

This clonotype was found many times. The V and J genes are TRBV27 and TRBJ1-6; D gene uncertain. CDR1 MNHEY and CDR2 SMNVEV come from the germline V gene (reference sequence). The CDR3 is 13 amino acids. Trimming removed 5 bases from V and 5 bases from J, with 7 bases in between. This CDR3 is CASSLKHNSPLHF. As DNA, the CDR3 is TGTGCCAGCAGTCTAAAACATAATTCACCCCTCCACTTT.

This clonotype was found many times. This sequence joins TRBV28 and TRBJ1-5, with 9 nucleotides matching TRBD1. The germline gives CDR1 MDHEN, CDR2 SYDVKM. This CDR3 is 16 amino acids long. Unmatched junction bases numbered 9, after V lost 4 bases and J lost 5 bases. CDR3 region: CASSYTGTGYYQPQHF. CDR3 in DNA: TGTGCCAGCAGTTACACCGGGACAGGGTATTATCAGCCCCAGCATTTT.

This clonotype was recorded many times. The chain uses TRBV7-9 and TRBJ2-7; 8 bases agree with TRBD1. The CDR3 is made up of 14 amino acids. The V segment lost 5 bases and the J segment 3 bases; nucleotides outside the gene matches: 6. CDR1 is SEHNR and CDR2 is FQNEAQ in the germline V gene (reference sequence). CDR3 sequence reads: CASSPRTGNYEQYF. As DNA, the CDR3 is TGTGCCAGCAGCCCTAGGACAGGGAACTACGAGCAGTACTTC.

This clonotype was seen repeatedly, ten times or more. V gene TRBV28 combines with J gene TRBJ2-1, with D hard to call. The germline V gene encodes CDR1 MDHEN and CDR2 SYDVKM. Trimming took off 7 bases at V and 5 bases at J, with 12 bases between the two ends. This CDR3 region has 13 residues. CDR3 nucleotides: TGTGCCAGCACCGAACGCCGCGACAATGAGCAGTTCTTC. Translation gives CASTERRDNEQFF.

The rearrangement uses TRBV5-8 and TRBJ2-1, with D tentatively TRBD1 or TRBD2 (5 bases each). V was pared by 2 bases and J by 6 bases, with 15 bases between. The CDR3 spans 15 residues. Germline-derived CDR1 and CDR2 are SGHTS and YDEGEE. This chain's CDR3 is CASSLEGTSSNEQFF. The CDR3 DNA reads TGTGCCAGCAGCTTAGAGGGGACCTCGAGCAATGAGCAGTTCTTC.

Ten or more counts support this clonotype. The chain combines TRBV25-1 with TRBJ1-1; D is ambiguous. Trimming pared 3 bases from V and 8 bases from J, leaving 13 bases between. Germline V lookup: CDR1 MGHDK, CDR2 SYGVNS. The CDR3 totals 13 residues. DNA for the CDR3: TGTGCCAGCAGTGAGGTGGGTGAGGCCGAAGCTTTCTTT. It specifies CASSEVGEAEAFF.

With respect to this clonotype: Given a much more abundant clone one base away, this may be a read error. A read error is likely, as this CDR3 ends without the conserved phenylalanine or tryptophan. V usage is TRBV6-1 and J usage is TRBJ1-2, with D uncertain. CDR3 length: 14 residues. V dropped 6 bases and J dropped 2 bases, with 13 bases sitting between them. Looked up from germline, CDR1 is MNHNS and CDR2 is SASEGT. The CDR3 is CASRLGRSNYGYTL. The CDR3 DNA reads TGTGCCAGCAGGCTCGGGCGATCAAACTATGGCTACACCCTC.

This sequence joins TRBV29-1 and TRBJ2-2, with a tentative D call TRBD1 (6 bases). CDR1 is SQVTM and CDR2 is ANQGSEA in the germline V gene. Trimming took off 6 bases at V and 5 bases at J, with 19 bases between the two ends. The CDR3 loop spans 15 amino acids. In DNA, the CDR3 is TGCAGCGTGCCCGCAGGGGCGACAAGAACCGGGGAGCTGTTTTTT. It encodes CSVPAGATRTGELFF.

This clonotype was detected many times. The genes are TRBV10-3 and TRBJ2-2, with TRBD2 identical over 8 bases. The germline V gene has CDR1 ENHRY and CDR2 SYGVKD. There are 17 residues in the CDR3. V gave up 8 bases and J gave up 2 bases; unmatched junction bases: 13. CDR3 sequence: CAIDSSGSGANTGELFF. The CDR3 DNA reads TGTGCCATCGATTCGTCGGGTAGCGGGGCCAACACCGGGGAGCTGTTTTTT.

This clonotype was seen only a few times. The genes are TRBV6-1 and TRBJ1-1; D possibly corresponds to TRBD1 (5 bases). Between the trimmed V and J ends, which lost 5 bases and 0 bases, there was a span of 16 bases. The CDR3 length is 16 residues. From germline, CDR1 is MNHNS and CDR2 SASEGT. CDR3 sequence: CASSYGGVGMNTEAFF. Written as DNA, the CDR3 is TGTGCCAGCAGTTACGGGGGGGTAGGCATGAACACTGAAGCTTTCTTT.

V is TRBV28 and J is TRBJ2-2; TRBD2 matches 8 bases. The germline V gene has CDR1 MDHEN and CDR2 SYDVKM. The V segment lost 5 bases and the J segment 2 bases; nucleotides outside the gene matches: 16. The CDR3 is made up of 19 amino acids. The CDR3 coding sequence is TGTGCCAGCAGTGCCCACCCAAGTACTAGCGGAGCCAACACCGGGGAGCTGTTTTTT. Protein product: CASSAHPSTSGANTGELFF.

CDR3 residues: CSACQEGTQYF. In DNA, the CDR3 is TGCAGTGCTTGCCAGGAAGGTACGCAGTATTTT. The genes are TRBV20-1 and TRBJ2-3; D not certain. Trimming left V 5 bases short and J 8 bases short, with 11 bases between. The germline V gene has CDR1 DFQATT and CDR2 SNEGSKA (reference sequence). The CDR3 covers 11 residues.

The chain links TRBV7-8 to TRBJ2-5, with TRBD2 matching 9 bases. Germline V gene data show CDR1 as SGHVS and CDR2 as FQNEAQ. CDR3 length: 17 residues. Germline trimming cut 1 base from V and 5 bases from J; bases unmatched to any gene: 11. The CDR3 region has the DNA TGTGCCAGCAGCTTAGGTGGGCTAGCGGGGCCGCGGGAGACCCAGTACTTC. It translates to CASSLGGLAGPRETQYF.

This clonotype was seen a few times. V and J are TRBV29-1 and TRBJ2-1; 10 positions agree with TRBD2. Per germline, CDR1 SQVTM and CDR2 ANQGSEA. After removal of 4 bases from V and 4 bases from J, the junction contained 7 bases not matched to a gene. There are 15 residues in the CDR3. CDR3 residues: CSVGAGTSVYNEQFF. The CDR3 nucleotides read TGCAGCGTTGGAGCCGGGACTAGCGTTTACAATGAGCAGTTCTTC.

There are many counts of this clonotype. The rearrangement joins TRBV28 to TRBJ2-7; no clear D gene. Germline values: CDR1 MDHEN, CDR2 SYDVKM. The CDR3 spans 18 residues. Trimming shortened V by 2 bases and J by 2 bases, and 22 bases separated the two germline ends. CDR3 sequence reads: CASSLPLGPRAVPYEQYF. The CDR3 bases are TGTGCCAGCAGTTTACCCCTCGGTCCCAGAGCCGTCCCCTACGAGCAGTACTTC.

The chain couples TRBV20-1 to TRBJ1-5; 7 bases match TRBD1. Germline-derived CDR1 and CDR2 are DFQATT and SNEGSKA (reference sequence). This CDR3 is 19 amino acids long. Germline trimming cut 4 bases from V and 5 bases from J; bases unmatched to any gene: 23. The CDR3 sequence: CSATPDDRVDVGRYQPQHF. DNA of the CDR3: TGCAGTGCTACACCCGATGACAGGGTTGATGTTGGGCGTTATCAGCCCCAGCATTTT.

This clonotype appeared many times. The V gene is TRBV20-1, the J gene TRBJ2-1; TRBD2 agrees at 10 bases. The V gene end was trimmed by 6 bases and the J gene end by 5 bases; junction bases not matched to a gene: 22. The germline gives CDR1 DFQATT, CDR2 SNEGSKA (reference sequence). This CDR3 contains 19 residues. This CDR3 is CSAPNPLAGVRGINNEQFF. CDR3 sequence (DNA): TGCAGTGCACCCAACCCTCTAGCGGGAGTACGGGGGATTAACAATGAGCAGTTCTTC.

This clonotype has only a few counts. In nucleotides, the CDR3 is TGTGCCAGTAACGCCCGGACCGGGACCCTAACGCCCTATGGCTACACCTTC. It translates to CASNARTGTLTPYGYTF. The V and J genes are TRBV19 and TRBJ1-2, with D possibly being TRBD1 (5 bases). Germline CDR1 and CDR2: LNHDA and SQIVND (reference sequence). This CDR3 has 17 amino acids. The V end lost 7 bases, the J end lost 4 bases, and 25 bases lay between the germline ends.

This clonotype was counted at least ten times. The chain employs TRBV12-3 or TRBV12-4 and TRBJ2-5; 9 bases line up with TRBD1. The CDR3 has 17 amino acids. Trimming at V came to 1 base and at J to 5 bases, leaving 11 bases not matched to a gene. The CDR3 DNA is TGTGCCAGCAGTTTAGGTTTGGGACAGGGTCTGGTGGAGACCCAGTACTTC. Encoded protein: CASSLGLGQGLVETQYF.

There are a few counts of this clonotype. The J gene is TRBJ2-1, the V gene TRBV9; tentative D call: TRBD1 (6 bases). Germline V gives CDR1 SGDLS, CDR2 YYNGEE. Trimming shortened V by 4 bases and J by 7 bases, and 15 bases separated the two germline ends. This CDR3 contains 14 residues. The CDR3 region is CASSRDGGWNEQFF. The CDR3 DNA follows: TGTGCCAGCAGCCGAGATGGGGGCTGGAATGAGCAGTTCTTC. Full variable domain (rest looked up from reference TRBV9 and TRBJ2-1): DSGVTQTPKHLITATGQRVTLRCSPRSGDLSVYWYQQSLDQGLQFLIQYYNGEERAKGNILERFSAQQFPDLHSELNLSSLELGDSALYFCASSRDGGWNEQFFGPGTRLTVL.

This clonotype was seen only a few times. The rearrangement joins TRBV5-6 to TRBJ2-5, with 7 bases matching TRBD2. CDR3 size: 15 residues. The ends lost 4 bases at V and 6 bases at J; junction bases unmatched: 12. In germline, CDR1 is SGHDT, CDR2 YYEEEE. The DNA of the CDR3 is TGTGCCAGCAGCGTACCGCGGGAGTCGCAGAAGACCCAGTACTTC. Encoded protein: CASSVPRESQKTQYF.

This clonotype was picked up many times. The rearrangement uses TRBV6-1 and TRBJ2-1; perhaps D is TRBD1 or TRBD2 (5 bases each). The V end was cut by 4 bases, the J end by 0 bases, with 10 bases between. Germline-derived CDR1 and CDR2 are MNHNS and SASEGT. The CDR3 has 15 residues. This CDR3 is CASSARDGSYNEQFF. CDR3 in DNA: TGTGCCAGCAGTGCACGGGACGGCTCCTACAATGAGCAGTTCTTC.

This clonotype occurred many times. The V gene is TRBV9, the J gene TRBJ2-3; D is ambiguous. The germline CDR1 and CDR2 sequences are SGDLS and YYNGEE. The ends were cut back, 0 bases at V and 2 bases at J, with 10 bases in the middle. This CDR3 comprises 15 residues. CDR3 coding DNA: TGTGCCAGCAGCGTAGATCCAGGAATCACAGATACGCAGTATTTT. Its translation is CASSVDPGITDTQYF.

This clonotype has at least ten counts. This chain connects TRBV20-1 to TRBJ2-5; 7 bases are shared with TRBD2. The CDR3 is 17 amino acids. V lost 0 bases and J lost 6; bases outside the gene matches: 16. CDR1 and CDR2 (germline): DFQATT, SNEGSKA (reference sequence). In DNA, the CDR3 is TGCAGTGCTAGAGATCTAAGGGCAGGACTAGAGGCAAAGACCCAGTACTTC. Protein: CSARDLRAGLEAKTQYF.

This clonotype was found a few times. The V and J genes are TRBV7-3 and TRBJ1-2; D remains unclear. V was clipped by 6 bases and J by 3 bases, with 11 bases between them. CDR1 and CDR2 from the germline V gene are SGHTA and FQGTGA. The CDR3 has 13 amino acids. Here the CDR3 reads CASRTRNYYGYTF. The CDR3 nucleotides are TGTGCCAGCAGGACGCGGAACTACTATGGCTACACCTTC.

This clonotype was detected a few times. This chain joins TRBV20-1 and TRBJ2-7; D tentatively fits TRBD1 or TRBD2 (5 bases each). The germline gives CDR1 DFQATT, CDR2 SNEGSKA (reference sequence). V was trimmed by 0 bases and J by 4 bases, leaving 19 bases between them. CDR3 size: 16 residues. Here the CDR3 DNA reads TGCAGTGCTAGAGACTCTGGGGGAGAGGGACCTTACGAGCAGTACTTC. Amino acid sequence: CSARDSGGEGPYEQYF.

This clonotype was counted only a few times. The rearrangement uses TRBV7-9 and TRBJ2-3; D may be TRBD2 (5 bases). The V end lost 5 bases, the J end lost 3 bases, and 15 bases lay between the germline ends. CDR1 is SEHNR and CDR2 is FQNEAQ in the germline V gene (reference sequence). This CDR3 is 15 amino acids long. In nucleotides, the CDR3 is TGTGCCAGCAGCGCACCGCCCGGGGATACAGATACGCAGTATTTT. It is translated as CASSAPPGDTDTQYF.

The sample holds many counts of this clonotype. This chain connects TRBV13 to TRBJ2-3; D is possibly TRBD1 or TRBD2 (5 bases each). CDR3 length equals 15 residues. CDR1 is PRHDT, CDR2 FYEKMQ, per germline (reference sequence). Trimming took 5 bases from V and 5 from J, leaving 17 bases between them. CDR3: CASSPLGDPRDTQYF. DNA of the CDR3: TGTGCCAGCAGCCCCCTCGGGGACCCCAGAGATACGCAGTATTTT.